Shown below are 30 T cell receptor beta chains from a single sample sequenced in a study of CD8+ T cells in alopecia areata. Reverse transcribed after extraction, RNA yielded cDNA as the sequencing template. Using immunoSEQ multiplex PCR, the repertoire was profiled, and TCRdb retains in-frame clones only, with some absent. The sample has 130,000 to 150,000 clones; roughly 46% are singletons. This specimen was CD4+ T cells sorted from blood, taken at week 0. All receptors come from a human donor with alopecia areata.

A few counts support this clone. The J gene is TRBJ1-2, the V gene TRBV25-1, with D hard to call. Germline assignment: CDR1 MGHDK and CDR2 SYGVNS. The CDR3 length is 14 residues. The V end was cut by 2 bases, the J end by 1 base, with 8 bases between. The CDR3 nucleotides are TGTGCCAGCAGTGAAGGCGTTTATAACTATGGCTACACCTTC. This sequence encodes CASSEGVYNYGYTF.

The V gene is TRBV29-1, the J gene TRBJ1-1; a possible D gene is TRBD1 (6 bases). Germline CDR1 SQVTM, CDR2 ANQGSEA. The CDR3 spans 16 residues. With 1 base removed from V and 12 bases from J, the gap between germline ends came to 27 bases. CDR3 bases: TGCAGCGTTGAAGCCGGGGGCAATGGAATGATTATGGAATCTTTCTTT. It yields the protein CSVEAGGNGMIMESFF.

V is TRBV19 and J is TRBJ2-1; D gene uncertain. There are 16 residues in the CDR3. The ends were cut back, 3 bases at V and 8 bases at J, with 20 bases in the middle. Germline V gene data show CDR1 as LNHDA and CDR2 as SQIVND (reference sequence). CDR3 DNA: TGTGCCAGTAGTATTAGGCTCCAGCTGATTCCCCATGAGCAGTTCTTC. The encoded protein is CASSIRLQLIPHEQFF.

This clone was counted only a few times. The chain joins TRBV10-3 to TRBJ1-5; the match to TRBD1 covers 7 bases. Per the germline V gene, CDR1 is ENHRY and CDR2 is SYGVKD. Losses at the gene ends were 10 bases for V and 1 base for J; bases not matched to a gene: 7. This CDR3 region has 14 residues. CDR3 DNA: TGTGCCAGCAGATACAGGGGAAGCAATCAGCCCCAGCATTTT. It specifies CASRYRGSNQPQHF.

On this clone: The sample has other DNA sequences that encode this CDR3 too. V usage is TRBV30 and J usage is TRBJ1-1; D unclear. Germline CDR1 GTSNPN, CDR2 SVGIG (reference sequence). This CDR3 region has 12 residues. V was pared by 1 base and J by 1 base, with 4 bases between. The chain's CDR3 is CAWSEGNTEAFF. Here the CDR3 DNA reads TGTGCCTGGAGTGAAGGGAACACTGAAGCTTTCTTT.

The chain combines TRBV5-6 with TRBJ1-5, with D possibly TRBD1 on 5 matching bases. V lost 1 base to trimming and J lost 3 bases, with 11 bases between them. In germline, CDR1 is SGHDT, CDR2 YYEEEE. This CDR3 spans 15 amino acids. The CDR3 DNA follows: TGTGCCAGCAGCTTGTACGAGGGACCCAATCAGCCCCAGCATTTT. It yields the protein CASSLYEGPNQPQHF.

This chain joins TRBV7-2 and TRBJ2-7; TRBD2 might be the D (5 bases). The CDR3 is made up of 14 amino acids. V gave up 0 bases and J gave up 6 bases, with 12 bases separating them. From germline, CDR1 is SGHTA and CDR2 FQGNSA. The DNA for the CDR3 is TGTGCCAGCAGCTTAGCAGGCGGGTTGGGCGAGCAGTACTTC. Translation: CASSLAGGLGEQYF.

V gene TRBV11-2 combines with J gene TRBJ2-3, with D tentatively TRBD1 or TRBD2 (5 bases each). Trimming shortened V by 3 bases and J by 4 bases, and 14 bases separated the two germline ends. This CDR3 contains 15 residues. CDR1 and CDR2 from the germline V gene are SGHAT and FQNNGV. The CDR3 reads CASSLGPDWADTQYF. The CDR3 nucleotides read TGTGCCAGCAGCTTGGGGCCGGACTGGGCAGATACGCAGTATTTT.

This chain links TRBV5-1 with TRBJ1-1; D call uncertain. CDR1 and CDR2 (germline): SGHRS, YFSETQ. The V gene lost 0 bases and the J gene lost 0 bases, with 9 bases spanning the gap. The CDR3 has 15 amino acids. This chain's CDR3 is CASSLGPILNTEAFF. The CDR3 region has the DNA TGCGCCAGCAGCTTGGGGCCCATTCTGAACACTGAAGCTTTCTTT.

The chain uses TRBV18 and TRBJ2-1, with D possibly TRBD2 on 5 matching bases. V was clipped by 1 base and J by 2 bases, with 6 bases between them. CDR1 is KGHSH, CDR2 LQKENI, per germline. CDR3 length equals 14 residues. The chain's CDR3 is CASSPQGAYNEQFF. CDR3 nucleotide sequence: TGTGCCAGCTCACCACAGGGAGCCTACAATGAGCAGTTCTTC.

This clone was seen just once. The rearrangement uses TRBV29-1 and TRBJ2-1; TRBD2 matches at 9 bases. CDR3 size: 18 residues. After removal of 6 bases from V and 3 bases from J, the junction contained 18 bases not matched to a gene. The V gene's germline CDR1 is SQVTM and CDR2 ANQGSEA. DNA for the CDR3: TGCAGCGTCCACTTGAGGGCGGGAGGGTCCCTTATCTACAATGAGCAGTTCTTC. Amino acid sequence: CSVHLRAGGSLIYNEQFF.

This CDR3 is CASSQATGWATEAFF. The CDR3 region has the DNA TGCGCCAGCAGCCAAGCAACAGGGTGGGCCACTGAAGCTTTCTTT. The rearrangement links TRBV4-1 to TRBJ1-1, with D perhaps matching TRBD1 (6 bases). The CDR3 is 15 amino acids. V dropped 1 base and J dropped 4 bases, with 13 bases sitting between them. Looked up from germline, CDR1 is MGHRA and CDR2 is YSYEKL.

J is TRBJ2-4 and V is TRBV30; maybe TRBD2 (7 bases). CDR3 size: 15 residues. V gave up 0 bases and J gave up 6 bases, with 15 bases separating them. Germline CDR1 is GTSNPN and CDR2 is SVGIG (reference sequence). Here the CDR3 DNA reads TGTGCCTGGAGTGTTCTGGGGGGGCCGGGAAACATTCAGTACTTC. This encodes CAWSVLGGPGNIQYF.

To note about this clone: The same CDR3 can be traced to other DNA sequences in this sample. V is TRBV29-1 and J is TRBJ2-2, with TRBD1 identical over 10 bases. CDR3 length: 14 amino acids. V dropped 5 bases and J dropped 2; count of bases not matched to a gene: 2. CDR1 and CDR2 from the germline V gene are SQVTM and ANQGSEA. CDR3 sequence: CSVRTGGNTGELFF. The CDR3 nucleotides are TGCAGCGTTCGGACAGGGGGAAACACCGGGGAGCTGTTTTTT.

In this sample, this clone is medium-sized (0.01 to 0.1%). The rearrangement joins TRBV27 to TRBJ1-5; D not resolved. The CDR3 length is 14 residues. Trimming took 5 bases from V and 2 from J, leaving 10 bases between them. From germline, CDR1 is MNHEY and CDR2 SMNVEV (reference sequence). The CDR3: CASSPHRGNQPQHF. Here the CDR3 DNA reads TGTGCCAGCAGTCCTCACCGGGGCAATCAGCCCCAGCATTTT.

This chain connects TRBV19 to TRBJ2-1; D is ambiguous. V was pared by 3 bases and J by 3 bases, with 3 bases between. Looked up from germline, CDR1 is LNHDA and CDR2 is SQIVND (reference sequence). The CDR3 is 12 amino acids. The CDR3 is CASSISYNEQFF. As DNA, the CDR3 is TGTGCCAGTAGTATCAGCTACAATGAGCAGTTCTTC.

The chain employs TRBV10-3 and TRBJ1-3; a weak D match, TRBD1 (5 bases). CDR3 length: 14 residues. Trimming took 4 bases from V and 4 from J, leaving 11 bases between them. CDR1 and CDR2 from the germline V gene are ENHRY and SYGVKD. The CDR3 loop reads CAISVGTSGNTIYF. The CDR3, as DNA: TGTGCCATCAGTGTAGGGACTTCGGGAAACACCATATATTTT.

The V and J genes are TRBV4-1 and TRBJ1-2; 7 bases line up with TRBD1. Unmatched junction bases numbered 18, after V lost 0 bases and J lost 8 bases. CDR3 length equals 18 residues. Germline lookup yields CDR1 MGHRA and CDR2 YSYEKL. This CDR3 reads CASSQDLAGTDLRGGYTF. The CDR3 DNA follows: TGCGCCAGCAGCCAAGATCTCGCAGGGACAGATTTACGGGGAGGCTACACCTTC.

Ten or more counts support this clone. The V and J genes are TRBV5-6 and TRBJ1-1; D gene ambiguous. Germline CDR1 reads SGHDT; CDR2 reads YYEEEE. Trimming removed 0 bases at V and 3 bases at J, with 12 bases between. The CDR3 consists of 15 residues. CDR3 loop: CASSLVADWDTEAFF. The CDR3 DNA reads TGTGCCAGCAGCTTGGTGGCGGATTGGGACACTGAAGCTTTCTTT.

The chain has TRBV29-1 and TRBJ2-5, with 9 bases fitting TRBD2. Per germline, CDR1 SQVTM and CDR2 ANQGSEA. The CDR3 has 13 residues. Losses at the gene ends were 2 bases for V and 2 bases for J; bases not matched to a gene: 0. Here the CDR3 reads CSVELAGQETQYF. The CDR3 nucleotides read TGCAGCGTTGAACTAGCGGGGCAAGAGACCCAGTACTTC.

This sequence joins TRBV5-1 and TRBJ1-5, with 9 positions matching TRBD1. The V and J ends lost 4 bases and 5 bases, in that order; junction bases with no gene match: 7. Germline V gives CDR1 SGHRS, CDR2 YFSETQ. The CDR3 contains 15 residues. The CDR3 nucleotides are TGCGCCAGCAGCCCTTCGACAGGGGGTTATCAGCCCCAGCATTTT. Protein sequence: CASSPSTGGYQPQHF. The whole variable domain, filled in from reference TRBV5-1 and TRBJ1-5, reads KAGVTQTPRYLIKTRGQQVTLSCSPISGHRSVSWYQQTPGQGLQFLFEYFSETQRNKGNFPGRFSGRQFSNSRSEMNVSTLELGDSALYLCASSPSTGGYQPQHFGDGTRLSIL.

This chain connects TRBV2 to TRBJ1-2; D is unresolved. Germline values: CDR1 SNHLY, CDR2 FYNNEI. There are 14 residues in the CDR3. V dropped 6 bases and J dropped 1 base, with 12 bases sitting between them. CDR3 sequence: CASRIGRNNYGYTF. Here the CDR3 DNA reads TGTGCCAGCAGGATAGGGAGGAATAACTATGGCTACACCTTC.

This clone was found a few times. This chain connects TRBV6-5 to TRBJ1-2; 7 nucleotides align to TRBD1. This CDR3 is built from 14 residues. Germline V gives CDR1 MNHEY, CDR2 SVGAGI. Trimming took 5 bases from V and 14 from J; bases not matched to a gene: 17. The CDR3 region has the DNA TGTGCCAGCAGTATCTCCCCGCCGGGACAGCATATAACCTTC. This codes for CASSISPPGQHITF.

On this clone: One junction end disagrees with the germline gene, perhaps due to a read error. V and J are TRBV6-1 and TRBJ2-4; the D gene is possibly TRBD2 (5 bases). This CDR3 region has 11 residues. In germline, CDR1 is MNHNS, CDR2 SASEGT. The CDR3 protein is CASSDPEAPGF. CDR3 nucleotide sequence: TGTGCCAGCAGTGATCCGGAGGCCCCGGGCTTC.

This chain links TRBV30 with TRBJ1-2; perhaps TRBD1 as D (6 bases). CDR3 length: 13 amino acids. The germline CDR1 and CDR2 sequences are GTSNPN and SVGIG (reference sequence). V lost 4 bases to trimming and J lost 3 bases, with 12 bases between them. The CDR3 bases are TGTGCCTGGAACAGGGCCTCTTACTATGGCTACACCTTC. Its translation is CAWNRASYYGYTF.

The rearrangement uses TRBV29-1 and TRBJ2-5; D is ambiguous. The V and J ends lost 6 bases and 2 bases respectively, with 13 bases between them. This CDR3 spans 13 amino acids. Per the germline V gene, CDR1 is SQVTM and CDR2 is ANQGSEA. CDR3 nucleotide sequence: TGCAGCGTGGCCCCAGTAGGGCAAGAGACCCAGTACTTC. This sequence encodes CSVAPVGQETQYF. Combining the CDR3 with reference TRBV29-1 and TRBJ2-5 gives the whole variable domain SAVISQKPSRDICQRGTSLTIQCQVDSQVTMMFWYRQQPGQSLTLIATANQGSEATYESGFVIDKFPISRPNLTFSTLTVSNMSPEDSSIYLCSVAPVGQETQYFGPGTRLLVL.

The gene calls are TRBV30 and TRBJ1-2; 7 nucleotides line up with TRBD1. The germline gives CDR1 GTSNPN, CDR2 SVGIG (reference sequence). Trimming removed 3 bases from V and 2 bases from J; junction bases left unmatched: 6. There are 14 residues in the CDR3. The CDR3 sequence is CAWRTGYLNYGYTF. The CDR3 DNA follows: TGTGCCTGGAGGACAGGGTATTTGAACTATGGCTACACCTTC.

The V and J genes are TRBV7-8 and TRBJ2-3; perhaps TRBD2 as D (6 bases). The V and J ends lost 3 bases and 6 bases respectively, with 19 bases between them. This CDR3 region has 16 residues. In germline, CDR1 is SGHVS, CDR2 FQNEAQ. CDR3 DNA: TGTGCCAGCAGCTTGGGCCTTGCGGGGACCGTGGATACGCAGTATTTT. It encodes CASSLGLAGTVDTQYF.

The CDR3 region is CSVRVDATGEQYF. The CDR3 DNA reads TGCAGCGTTCGGGTGGACGCAACGGGGGAGCAGTACTTC. The chain carries TRBV29-1 and TRBJ2-7, with D perhaps TRBD2 (5 bases). The CDR3 extends over 13 amino acids. Trimming cost V 5 bases and J 7 bases, with 18 bases left between them. Germline V lookup: CDR1 SQVTM, CDR2 ANQGSEA.

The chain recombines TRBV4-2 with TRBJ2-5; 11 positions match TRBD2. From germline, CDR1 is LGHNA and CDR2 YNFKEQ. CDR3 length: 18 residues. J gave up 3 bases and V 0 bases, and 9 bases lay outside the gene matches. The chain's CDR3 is CASSQDPGSGRGKETQYF. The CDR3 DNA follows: TGTGCCAGCAGCCAAGATCCAGGTAGCGGGAGGGGGAAAGAGACCCAGTACTTC.